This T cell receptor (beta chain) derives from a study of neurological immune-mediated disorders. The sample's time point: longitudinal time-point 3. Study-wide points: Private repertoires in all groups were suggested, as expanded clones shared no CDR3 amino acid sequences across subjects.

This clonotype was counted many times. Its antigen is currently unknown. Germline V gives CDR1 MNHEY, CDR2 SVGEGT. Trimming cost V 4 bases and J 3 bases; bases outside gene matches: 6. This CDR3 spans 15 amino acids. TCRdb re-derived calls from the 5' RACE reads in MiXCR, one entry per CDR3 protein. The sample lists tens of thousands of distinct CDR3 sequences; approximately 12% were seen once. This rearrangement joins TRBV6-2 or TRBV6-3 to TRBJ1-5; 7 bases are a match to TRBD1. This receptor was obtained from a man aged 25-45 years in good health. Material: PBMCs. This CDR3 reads CASSFRQGYNQPQHF. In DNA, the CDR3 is TGTGCCAGCAGTTTTCGACAGGGTTACAATCAGCCCCAGCATTTT.